Listed here are 3 T cell receptor beta chains from one sample, sequenced in a study of cytomegalovirus exposure and HLA in healthy donors. The PCR was carried out with 60 Vbeta primers and 13 Jbeta primers. Assay used: immunoSEQ multiplex PCR; TCRdb lists only in-frame clones, some missing. The sample has around 100,000 clones, around 61% seen once. What was sequenced was PBMCs. These receptors all come from a woman aged 25 to 39 in good health and CMV-seronegative.

The chain is built from TRBV9 and TRBJ2-1, with TRBD2 matching over 9 bases. After removal of 0 bases from V and 2 bases from J, the junction contained 0 bases not matched to a gene. From germline, CDR1 is SGDLS and CDR2 YYNGEE. This CDR3 has 15 residues. Here the CDR3 DNA reads TGTGCCAGCAGCGTAGTAGCGGGAGCCTACAATGAGCAGTTCTTC. It specifies CASSVVAGAYNEQFF.

V gene TRBV11-2 combines with J gene TRBJ1-1; 7 bases map to TRBD1. CDR1 SGHAT and CDR2 FQNNGV come from the germline V gene. The CDR3 has 16 amino acids. V gave up 1 base and J gave up 2 bases; unmatched junction bases: 7. The CDR3 is CASSLATGTRNTEAFF. CDR3 in DNA: TGTGCCAGCAGCTTAGCGACAGGGACCCGTAACACTGAAGCTTTCTTT.

This clone turned up a few times. The chain carries TRBV28 and TRBJ1-1; D is uncertain. Germline CDR1 MDHEN, CDR2 SYDVKM. The CDR3 covers 14 residues. Trimming removed 4 bases from V and 1 base from J, with 10 bases in between. The CDR3 DNA reads as TGTGCCAGCAGTTCCTGGTCGGGGAACACTGAAGCTTTCTTT. Protein product: CASSSWSGNTEAFF. Together with reference TRBV28 and TRBJ1-1, the CDR3 gives the full variable domain: DVKVTQSSRYLVKRTGEKVFLECVQDMDHENMFWYRQDPGLGLRLIYFSYDVKMKEKGDIPEGYSVSREKKERFSLILESASTNQTSMYLCASSSWSGNTEAFFGQGTRLTVV.